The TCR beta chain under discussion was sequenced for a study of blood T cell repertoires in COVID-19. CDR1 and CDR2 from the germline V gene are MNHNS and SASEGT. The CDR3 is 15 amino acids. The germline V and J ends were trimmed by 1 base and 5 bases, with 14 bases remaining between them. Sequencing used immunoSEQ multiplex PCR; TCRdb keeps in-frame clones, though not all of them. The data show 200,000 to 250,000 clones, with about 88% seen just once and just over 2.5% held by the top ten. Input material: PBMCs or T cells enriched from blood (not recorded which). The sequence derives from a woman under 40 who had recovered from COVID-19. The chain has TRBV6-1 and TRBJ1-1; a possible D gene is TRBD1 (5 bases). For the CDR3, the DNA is TGTGCCAGCAGTGAAGGGGGCTCTTGGTTTACTGAAGCTTTCTTT. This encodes CASSEGGSWFTEAFF.